A selection of T cell receptor beta chains follows, all from one sample in a study of cytomegalovirus exposure and HLA in healthy donors. Measured with immunoSEQ multiplex PCR; TCRdb has only the in-frame clones, and not every one. The sample records 140,000 to 150,000 clones, about three fifths being singletons. The specimen sequenced was PBMCs. These receptor sequences come from a male donor in good health and CMV-seronegative. Both conserved end residues are part of each CDR3. The D gene is left open where the match is weak. The listing skips clone size in some rows; elsewhere it reads once, few, many or a size class.

cdr3_aa: CASSYGAGEAFF
cdr3_nt: TGTGCCAGCAGTTACGGGGCAGGCGAAGCTTTCTTT
j_call: TRBJ1-1
d_call: NA
clone_size: few
v_call: TRBV6-5

cdr3_aa: CASSTYRGARETQYF
cdr3_nt: TGTGCCAGCAGCACCTACAGGGGGGCAAGGGAGACCCAGTACTTC
j_call: TRBJ2-5
d_call: TRBD1
clone_size: NA
v_call: TRBV2

cdr3_aa: CASSASGGRNEKLFF
cdr3_nt: TGTGCCAGTAGTGCCTCGGGGGGCCGAAATGAAAAACTGTTTTTT
j_call: TRBJ1-4
d_call: NA
clone_size: NA
v_call: TRBV19

cdr3_aa: CASSQARRDRRQETQYF
cdr3_nt: TGCGCCAGCAGCCAAGCCCGCCGGGACAGAAGACAAGAGACCCAGTACTTC
j_call: TRBJ2-5
d_call: TRBD1
clone_size: NA
v_call: TRBV4-1

cdr3_aa: CASRLAPGTAPYNEQFF
cdr3_nt: TGTGCAAGTCGCTTAGCTCCTGGAACAGCTCCCTACAATGAGCAGTTCTTC
j_call: TRBJ2-1
d_call: NA
clone_size: few
v_call: TRBV12-2

cdr3_aa: CSVEEAGTGVNEQFF
cdr3_nt: TGCAGCGTTGAAGAAGCCGGGACAGGGGTGAATGAGCAGTTCTTC
j_call: TRBJ2-1
d_call: TRBD1
clone_size: few
v_call: TRBV29-1

cdr3_aa: CASSPRDRGRTDTQYF
cdr3_nt: TGCGCCAGCAGCCCCAGGGACAGGGGGAGAACAGATACGCAGTATTTT
j_call: TRBJ2-3
d_call: TRBD1
clone_size: NA
v_call: TRBV4-3

cdr3_aa: CASSTRSGLDYEQYF
cdr3_nt: TGTGCCAGCAGTACCCGTAGTGGACTGGACTACGAGCAGTACTTC
j_call: TRBJ2-7
d_call: NA
clone_size: once
v_call: TRBV27

cdr3_aa: CASSPRADTEAFF
cdr3_nt: TGTGCCAGTAGTCCCAGGGCCGACACTGAAGCTTTCTTT
j_call: TRBJ1-1
d_call: NA
clone_size: few
v_call: TRBV19

cdr3_aa: CASSSRQIANYGYTF
cdr3_nt: TGTGCCAGCAGCTCAAGACAGATAGCTAACTATGGCTACACCTTC
j_call: TRBJ1-2
d_call: NA
clone_size: NA
v_call: TRBV6-6

cdr3_aa: CPSSPGGGVRDTQYF
cdr3_nt: TGTCCCAGCAGCCCGGGGGGGGGAGTCCGAGATACGCAGTATTTT
j_call: TRBJ2-3
d_call: TRBD2
clone_size: NA
v_call: TRBV7-9

cdr3_aa: CASSTTGNGEQYF
cdr3_nt: TGTGCCAGCAGCACAACAGGGAACGGCGAGCAGTACTTC
j_call: TRBJ2-7
d_call: NA
clone_size: NA
v_call: TRBV7-9

cdr3_aa: CASRFGTGLAYEQYF
cdr3_nt: TGTGCCAGCAGATTCGGGACAGGGCTTGCCTACGAGCAGTACTTC
j_call: TRBJ2-7
d_call: TRBD1
clone_size: few
v_call: TRBV27

cdr3_aa: CASSTSGEQYF
cdr3_nt: TGTGCCAGCAGTACTTCAGGGGAGCAGTACTTC
j_call: TRBJ2-5
d_call: NA
clone_size: NA
v_call: TRBV6-6

cdr3_aa: CASSEARETQYF
cdr3_nt: TGTGCCAGCAGTGAAGCGCGAGAGACCCAGTACTTC
j_call: TRBJ2-5
d_call: NA
clone_size: NA
v_call: TRBV2

cdr3_aa: CASSRAGEGHTQYF
cdr3_nt: TGTGCCAGCAGTCGAGCGGGGGAGGGACATACGCAGTATTTT
j_call: TRBJ2-3
d_call: TRBD2
clone_size: NA
v_call: TRBV28

cdr3_aa: CSALLRHEQYF
cdr3_nt: TGCAGTGCTCTTCTACGCCACGAGCAGTACTTC
j_call: TRBJ2-7
d_call: NA
clone_size: NA
v_call: TRBV20-1

cdr3_aa: CASRLAAGRGGYNEQFF
cdr3_nt: TGTGCAAGTCGCTTAGCTGCCGGCCGGGGGGGTTACAATGAGCAGTTCTTC
j_call: TRBJ2-1
d_call: NA
clone_size: NA
v_call: TRBV12-2

cdr3_aa: CASRGVYNEQFF
cdr3_nt: TGTGCCAGCAGAGGAGTTTACAATGAGCAGTTCTTC
j_call: TRBJ2-1
d_call: NA
clone_size: NA
v_call: TRBV6-5

cdr3_aa: CASSSLAGGKDTQYF
cdr3_nt: TGTGCCAGCAGCTCCTTAGCGGGGGGTAAAGATACGCAGTATTTT
j_call: TRBJ2-3
d_call: TRBD2
clone_size: NA
v_call: TRBV7-3

cdr3_aa: CASRKQVDSPLHF
cdr3_nt: TGTGCCAGTAGGAAACAGGTGGATTCACCCCTCCACTTT
j_call: TRBJ1-6
d_call: NA
clone_size: NA
v_call: TRBV19

cdr3_aa: CASSQDTLRGVREQYF
cdr3_nt: TGTGCCAGCAGCCAAGATACGTTGCGGGGGGTGAGAGAGCAGTACTTC
j_call: TRBJ2-7
d_call: TRBD2
clone_size: few
v_call: TRBV4-2

cdr3_aa: CASSSTGDPYNSPLHF
cdr3_nt: TGTGCCAGCAGCTCTACAGGGGATCCCTATAATTCACCCCTCCACTTT
j_call: TRBJ1-6
d_call: TRBD1
clone_size: NA
v_call: TRBV5-6

cdr3_aa: CASSFNSPPNTGELFF
cdr3_nt: TGTGCCAGCAGCTTCAACAGTCCCCCGAACACCGGGGAGCTGTTTTTT
j_call: TRBJ2-2
d_call: NA
clone_size: NA
v_call: TRBV7-3

cdr3_aa: CASSPSVAGGDEQYF
cdr3_nt: TGTGCCAGCTCACCATCGGTAGCGGGGGGAGACGAGCAGTACTTC
j_call: TRBJ2-7
d_call: TRBD2
clone_size: NA
v_call: TRBV18

cdr3_aa: CASRSTGIGTGELFF
cdr3_nt: TGTGCCAGCAGAAGCACAGGAATTGGTACCGGGGAGCTGTTTTTT
j_call: TRBJ2-2
d_call: NA
clone_size: NA
v_call: TRBV27

cdr3_aa: CASTLGTGKETQYF
cdr3_nt: TGCGCCAGCACCCTAGGGACAGGGAAAGAGACCCAGTACTTC
j_call: TRBJ2-5
d_call: TRBD1
clone_size: once
v_call: TRBV5-1

cdr3_aa: CASKVPGGRYGYTF
cdr3_nt: TGTGCCAGCAAAGTACCCGGGGGTCGCTATGGCTACACCTTC
j_call: TRBJ1-2
d_call: NA
clone_size: NA
v_call: TRBV28

cdr3_aa: CASSIQNSPLHF
cdr3_nt: TGTGCCAGTAGTATCCAGAATTCACCCCTCCACTTT
j_call: TRBJ1-6
d_call: NA
clone_size: few
v_call: TRBV19

cdr3_aa: CASSVTGVPGNTIYF
cdr3_nt: TGTGCCAGCAGCGTTACAGGGGTTCCTGGAAACACCATATATTTT
j_call: TRBJ1-3
d_call: TRBD1
clone_size: once
v_call: TRBV9

cdr3_aa: CATSLTGKGHGYTF
cdr3_nt: TGTGCCACCAGCCTGACAGGGAAGGGGCATGGCTACACCTTC
j_call: TRBJ1-2
d_call: TRBD1
clone_size: NA
v_call: TRBV6-5

cdr3_aa: CASSLGSGPGELFF
cdr3_nt: TGTGCCAGCAGCTTAGGATCAGGGCCCGGGGAGCTGTTTTTT
j_call: TRBJ2-2
d_call: NA
clone_size: few
v_call: TRBV11-2

cdr3_aa: CASSLARGTGYYGYTF
cdr3_nt: TGTGCCAGCAGCTTAGCGCGTGGGACAGGCTACTATGGCTACACCTTC
j_call: TRBJ1-2
d_call: TRBD1
clone_size: NA
v_call: TRBV7-9

cdr3_aa: CASTNRGLVDGYTF
cdr3_nt: TGTGCCAGTACCAACAGGGGGTTGGTGGATGGCTACACCTTC
j_call: TRBJ1-2
d_call: TRBD1
clone_size: few
v_call: TRBV19

cdr3_aa: CSSSFYRVHEQYF
cdr3_nt: TGTTCCAGCAGTTTCTACAGGGTCCACGAGCAGTACTTC
j_call: TRBJ2-7
d_call: NA
clone_size: once
v_call: TRBV7-9

cdr3_aa: CASSQAPFRGGLEQFF
cdr3_nt: TGCGCCAGCAGCCAAGCTCCTTTTCGGGGGGGCCTTGAGCAGTTCTTC
j_call: TRBJ2-1
d_call: TRBD2
clone_size: NA
v_call: TRBV4-1

cdr3_aa: CASSFLDRRNTEAFF
cdr3_nt: TGTGCCAGCAGCTTTCTTGACAGGAGAAACACTGAAGCTTTCTTT
j_call: TRBJ1-1
d_call: NA
clone_size: few
v_call: TRBV5-4

cdr3_aa: CASADGDRTYEQYF
cdr3_nt: TGTGCCAGTGCTGATGGGGACAGGACCTACGAGCAGTACTTC
j_call: TRBJ2-7
d_call: TRBD1
clone_size: NA
v_call: TRBV7-9

cdr3_aa: CASSFEKGATDTQYF
cdr3_nt: TGTGCCAGCAGTTTTGAAAAGGGGGCGACAGATACGCAGTATTTT
j_call: TRBJ2-3
d_call: TRBD1
clone_size: NA
v_call: TRBV28